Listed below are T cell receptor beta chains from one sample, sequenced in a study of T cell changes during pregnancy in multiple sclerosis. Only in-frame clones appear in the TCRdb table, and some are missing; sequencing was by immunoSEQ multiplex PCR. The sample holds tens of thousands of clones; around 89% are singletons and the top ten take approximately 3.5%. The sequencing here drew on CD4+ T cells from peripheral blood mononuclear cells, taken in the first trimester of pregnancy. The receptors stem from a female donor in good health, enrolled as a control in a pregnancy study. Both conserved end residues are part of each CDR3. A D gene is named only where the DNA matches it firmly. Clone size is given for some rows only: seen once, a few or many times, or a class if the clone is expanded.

cdr3_aa: CASRGQGSDTQYF; cdr3_nt: TGTGCCAGCAGAGGACAGGGCTCAGATACGCAGTATTTT; clone_size: -; j_call: TRBJ2-3; v_call: TRBV2; d_call: TRBD1
cdr3_aa: CASAPRGDQPQHF; cdr3_nt: TGTGCCAGCGCCCCCAGGGGGGATCAGCCCCAGCATTTT; clone_size: -; j_call: TRBJ1-5; v_call: TRBV19; d_call: TRBD1
cdr3_aa: CASSPDRGSTEAFF; cdr3_nt: TGTGCCAGCTCACCAGACAGGGGTAGCACTGAAGCTTTCTTT; clone_size: few; j_call: TRBJ1-1; v_call: TRBV18; d_call: TRBD1
cdr3_aa: CASSGTGGPDTQYF; cdr3_nt: TGTGCCAGCAGTGGAACGGGGGGGCCCGATACGCAGTATTTT; clone_size: -; j_call: TRBJ2-3; v_call: TRBV6-5; d_call: TRBD2
cdr3_aa: CASSYSGGFEQYF; cdr3_nt: TGTGCCAGCAGTTACTCCGGAGGGTTCGAGCAGTACTTC; clone_size: -; j_call: TRBJ2-7; v_call: TRBV6-6; d_call: -
cdr3_aa: CASSLRGDDIQYF; cdr3_nt: TGCGCCAGCAGCTTGAGGGGCGATGACATTCAGTACTTC; clone_size: -; j_call: TRBJ2-4; v_call: TRBV5-1; d_call: -
cdr3_aa: CASSLDGATDGEKLFF; cdr3_nt: TGTGCCAGCAGCTTGGATGGGGCGACGGATGGTGAAAAACTGTTTTTT; clone_size: -; j_call: TRBJ1-4; v_call: TRBV5-4; d_call: -
cdr3_aa: CASSDSGGITDTQYF; cdr3_nt: TGTGCCAGCAGTGATAGCGGGGGAATCACAGATACGCAGTATTTT; clone_size: -; j_call: TRBJ2-3; v_call: TRBV25-1; d_call: TRBD2
cdr3_aa: CASSSRWDSGVQTQYF; cdr3_nt: TGTGCCAGCAGCTCCCGGTGGGATAGCGGGGTACAGACCCAGTACTTC; clone_size: few; j_call: TRBJ2-5; v_call: TRBV5-6; d_call: TRBD2
cdr3_aa: CASSLGSGGRTYEQYF; cdr3_nt: TGCGCCAGCAGCTTGGGGTCGGGGGGCCGTACCTACGAGCAGTACTTC; clone_size: -; j_call: TRBJ2-7; v_call: TRBV5-1; d_call: -
cdr3_aa: CANRRSSYEQYF; cdr3_nt: TGTGCCAATCGACGGAGCTCCTACGAGCAGTACTTC; clone_size: -; j_call: TRBJ2-7; v_call: TRBV19; d_call: -
cdr3_aa: CASSAHPYEQYF; cdr3_nt: TGTGCCAGCAGTGCACACCCCTACGAGCAGTACTTC; clone_size: -; j_call: TRBJ2-7; v_call: TRBV2; d_call: -
cdr3_aa: CASSSSGGLNTEAFF; cdr3_nt: TGTGCCAGCAGCTCCAGCGGCGGCCTAAACACTGAAGCTTTCTTT; clone_size: -; j_call: TRBJ1-1; v_call: TRBV11-2; d_call: -
cdr3_aa: CASSEVYLLAGGQETQYF; cdr3_nt: TGTGCCAGCAGTGAAGTATATTTACTAGCGGGGGGGCAAGAGACCCAGTACTTC; clone_size: -; j_call: TRBJ2-5; v_call: TRBV6-1; d_call: TRBD2
cdr3_aa: CASSSGTSHNYGYTF; cdr3_nt: TGCGCCAGCAGCTCGGGAACCAGTCATAACTATGGCTACACCTTC; clone_size: -; j_call: TRBJ1-2; v_call: TRBV5-1; d_call: -
cdr3_aa: CASSLTSGTKAFF; cdr3_nt: TGTGCCAGCAGTCTAACCTCCGGGACAAAAGCTTTCTTT; clone_size: -; j_call: TRBJ1-1; v_call: TRBV28; d_call: -
cdr3_aa: CASSHGSGGLSSYNEQFF; cdr3_nt: TGCGCCAGCAGCCATGGTAGCGGGGGCCTGAGCTCCTACAATGAGCAGTTCTTC; clone_size: -; j_call: TRBJ2-1; v_call: TRBV4-1; d_call: TRBD2
cdr3_aa: CAISRTGTPTNEKLFF; cdr3_nt: TGTGCCATTTCCCGGACAGGGACCCCAACTAATGAAAAACTGTTTTTT; clone_size: -; j_call: TRBJ1-4; v_call: TRBV28; d_call: TRBD1
cdr3_aa: CASSPGGTDTQYF; cdr3_nt: TGTGCCAGCTCCCCCGGGGGAACAGATACGCAGTATTTT; clone_size: -; j_call: TRBJ2-3; v_call: TRBV28; d_call: -
cdr3_aa: CATKTSGSVGELFF; cdr3_nt: TGTGCCACCAAGACTAGCGGGAGCGTCGGGGAGCTGTTTTTT; clone_size: -; j_call: TRBJ2-2; v_call: TRBV10-3; d_call: TRBD2
cdr3_aa: CASSLSGQVIPEAFF; cdr3_nt: TGCGCCAGCAGCTTGTCTGGACAGGTTATACCTGAAGCTTTCTTT; clone_size: once; j_call: TRBJ1-1; v_call: TRBV5-1; d_call: TRBD1
cdr3_aa: CASSVTGDEQFF; cdr3_nt: TGTGCCAGCAGCGTCACGGGGGATGAGCAGTTCTTC; clone_size: -; j_call: TRBJ2-1; v_call: TRBV7-2; d_call: -